This T cell receptor (beta chain) originates from a study of identical twins. General study findings and limits: Insertions were fewer in abundant cord blood beta clonotypes, whereas memory repertoires showed none of this pattern.

This clonotype was counted only a few times. Its target is unknown. The CDR3 covers 18 residues. V was pared by 6 bases and J by 1 base, with 10 bases of the junction left unmatched. The germline V gene has CDR1 MDHEN and CDR2 SYDVKM. A universal primer site was added by template switching, and unique molecular identifiers were carried by the cDNA. Each CDR3 protein gets one entry after TCRdb re-called the 5' RACE reads with MiXCR. The sample contains roughly 700,000 distinct CDR3 sequences, over 8.5% of which appear only once. These data also featured in a second study, about yellow fever vaccine responses in identical twins.

This receptor was taken from a woman younger than 30 in good health. Material: PBMCs. V usage is TRBV28 and J usage is TRBJ2-6, with TRBD1 matching 9 bases. The CDR3 spells CASRPGTGSGSGANVLTF. The CDR3 nucleotides read TGTGCCAGCAGACCCGGGACAGGGTCTGGATCTGGGGCCAACGTCCTGACTTTC.